The clone carrying this T cell receptor (beta chain) qualifies as medium-sized (0.01 to 0.1%). These data originate in a study of control samples from healthy donors and cancer patients. With 2 bases clipped from V and 2 bases from J, the junction kept 2 bases outside the gene matches. The CDR3 contains 15 residues. Germline V gene lookup returns CDR1 MRHNA and CDR2 SNTAGT. TCRdb's table, derived via immunoSEQ multiplex PCR, lists solely in-frame clones and lacks some. The table has 90,000 to 100,000 clones, roughly three quarters seen once. The material sequenced was blood. The source of this sequence is a woman aged 25 to 39 in good health. The chain joins TRBV6-4 to TRBJ2-1; 8 nucleotides line up with TRBD2. The CDR3 is CASSDDGGAYNEQFF. In DNA form, the CDR3 reads TGTGCCAGCAGTGACGACGGGGGGGCCTACAATGAGCAGTTCTTC.